The entry below describes one TCR beta chain. This clonotype came up a few times. Its antigen target is currently unknown. The record has no base qualities; no much larger clone is one base away. Library preparation was by 5' RACE. Instrument on record: Illumina HiSeq 2000. Template switching added a universal primer binding site, and the final cDNA carried a unique molecular identifier that allowed TCR cDNA molecules to be counted accurately. Specific primers in the conserved constant-segment region were used to synthesize first-strand cDNA for TCR alpha and beta chains. To control for contamination, every cDNA library carried two barcodes: a SMART-Mk sample barcode plus Illumina barcodes. TruSeq adapter sequences along with Illumina sample barcodes were introduced in two successive PCR steps. The Illumina HiSeq platform was used with custom primers to sequence TCR alpha and beta cDNA libraries. The paper's data handling went like this. Raw reads were processed with MiGEC to extract unique molecular identifiers, and MiXCR was used to determine CDR3 positions. For each individual, recombination models were inferred using an EM algorithm with the repgenHMM and IGoR tools. Shared clonotype analysis was performed with the tcR package in R, normalizing sharing by the product of cloneset sizes. To study raw recombination without the effects of thymic and clonal selection, out-of-frame nonproductive sequences were analyzed. Starting from the raw public reads, TCRdb applied fastp trimming at Q25, assembled clones with MiXCR and retained in-frame beta chains. Identical CDR3 protein sequences are pooled into one entry, listed with their most common genes and DNA. None of the V and J calls come from the authors' own analysis; TCRdb made them. This sample holds 700,000 or so distinct CDR3 sequences; 8% to 9% were observed only once. Roughly 0.9% of the sample is taken by the ten largest.

Only healthy Caucasian donors were included. Three pairs of female monozygotic twins, all aged about 18 to 30 years, made up the twin cohort. The RNA used for TCR libraries was isolated from peripheral blood mononuclear cells. The sample is drawn from a study of identical twins (dated by TCRdb to the mid-2010s). Broadly, across the study: To test whether fetal clonotypes persist, the study used deep sequencing on TCR alpha and beta repertoires from monozygotic twins, unrelated adults of various ages, and cord blood. Replicate twin experiments were performed at different times using different library preparation protocols to rule out contamination.

From the cysteine up to the phenylalanine, the CDR3 has a length of 16 residues. Only CDR3 DNA is held: 48 bases, read in frame from base 1. According to the germline V gene (reference sequence), CDR1 reads MNHEY and CDR2 reads SMNVEV. At the junction V is shortened by 6 bases and J by 4 bases; bases outside the gene matches: 11. Overall results and qualifications from the work: Compared with coincidental sharing between unrelated individuals, out-of-frame TCR alpha sequences shared between twins showed an excess of sequences with low generation probability. Invariant T cells such as MAIT and iNKT could partly confound zero-insertion analyses, though diverse VJ usage argued against this for most clonotypes. Conclusions relied on cross-sectional statistical analysis, since the same donors could not be followed over many years. In beta out-of-frame sequences, excess twin sharing was weaker, because having fewer shared sequences lowered the signal-to-noise ratio. Abundant cord blood beta clonotypes carried fewer insertions; young adult naive repertoires showed a weaker similar trend, while memory repertoires showed none. In monozygotic twins, recombination models systematically underestimated out-of-frame TCR alpha sharing, but the models matched the sharing seen between unrelated individuals.

The data also belong to a second study, concerning yellow fever vaccine responses in identical twins. That second report states: The authors reported that the T cell response to vaccination in identical twins appeared partly convergent and partly personalized. Focusing on identical twins, the study followed the T cell clones that responded to the vaccine, and did so with precision.

The sample comprised PBMCs. This TCR was sampled from a woman between 18 and 30 years old in good health. The sequence is built from TRBV27 and TRBJ2-7; 11 bases in between match TRBD2. The DNA is TGTGCCAGCAGACCCAGACTAGCGGGAACATTGTACGAGCAGTACTTC. This is translated as CASRPRLAGTLYEQYF.